These 10 T cell receptor beta chains were sequenced from one sample in a study of T cells in Graves' hyperthyroidism and ophthalmopathy. Template material for amplifying TCR beta CDR3 regions consisted of RNA transcripts. The TCR CDR3 first-round RT-PCR relied on the HTBI primer set. TCRdb re-called the multiplex PCR reads through MiXCR, storing one row per CDR3 protein. Of some 720,000 distinct CDR3 sequences in the sample, roughly 15% were seen once. Sample: blood. These receptors originate from a man aged 18 to 30 with Graves' hyperthyroidism.

This clonotype occurred a few times. CDR3 in amino acids: CASSAAAGGRDEQYF. Written as DNA, the CDR3 is TGTGCCAGCAGTGCCGCGGCGGGTGGTCGGGACGAGCAGTACTTC. V usage is TRBV28 and J usage is TRBJ2-7; the D gene is possibly TRBD2 (5 bases). The germline gives CDR1 MDHEN, CDR2 SYDVKM. The CDR3 has 15 residues. V shed 5 bases and J shed 5 bases, with 19 bases lying between them. The entire variable domain, with the rest obtained from reference TRBV28 and TRBJ2-7, is as follows: DVKVTQSSRYLVKRTGEKVFLECVQDMDHENMFWYRQDPGLGLRLIYFSYDVKMKEKGDIPEGYSVSREKKERFSLILESASTNQTSMYLCASSAAAGGRDEQYFGPGTRLTVT.

The gene calls are TRBV5-1 and TRBJ1-6; weak D call: TRBD1 (5 bases). The CDR3 covers 17 residues. Per the germline V gene, CDR1 is SGHRS and CDR2 is YFSETQ. The V gene lost 4 bases and the J gene lost 5 bases, with 19 bases spanning the gap. The chain's CDR3 is CASSHSTGTGNNSPLHF. CDR3 coding DNA: TGCGCCAGCAGCCACAGTACCGGGACGGGGAATAATTCACCCCTCCACTTT.

Ten or more counts support this clonotype. The V and J genes are TRBV28 and TRBJ1-1; D unresolved. The CDR3 has 13 residues. The V and J ends lost 8 bases and 0 bases respectively, with 10 bases between them. Germline CDR1 reads MDHEN; CDR2 reads SYDVKM. Here the CDR3 reads CASGAGVNTEAFF. Here the CDR3 DNA reads TGTGCCAGCGGAGCCGGGGTGAACACTGAAGCTTTCTTT.

This rearrangement joins TRBV29-1 to TRBJ2-5; D possibly corresponds to TRBD1 (5 bases). This CDR3 is 12 amino acids long. Germline V gives CDR1 SQVTM, CDR2 ANQGSEA. V dropped 3 bases and J dropped 4 bases, with 9 bases sitting between them. This CDR3 is CSVENRSETQYF. Here the CDR3 DNA reads TGCAGCGTTGAGAACAGGTCAGAGACCCAGTACTTC.

This clonotype was picked up many times. The V gene is TRBV5-1, the J gene TRBJ2-7, with TRBD1 identical over 11 bases. Germline CDR1 and CDR2: SGHRS and YFSETQ. CDR3 length: 15 residues. Trimming at V came to 4 bases and at J to 4 bases, leaving 7 bases not matched to a gene. The CDR3 loop is CASSPDGTGGYEQYF. CDR3 in DNA: TGCGCCAGCAGCCCGGACGGGACAGGGGGGTACGAGCAGTACTTC. The full variable domain, rest sourced from reference TRBV5-1 and TRBJ2-7, is KAGVTQTPRYLIKTRGQQVTLSCSPISGHRSVSWYQQTPGQGLQFLFEYFSETQRNKGNFPGRFSGRQFSNSRSEMNVSTLELGDSALYLCASSPDGTGGYEQYFGPGTRLTVT.

This clonotype was seen at least ten times. CDR3 amino acids: CASRQGRSTDTQYF. For the CDR3, the DNA is TGTGCCAGCCGACAGGGGAGATCCACAGATACGCAGTATTTT. The chain has TRBV6-1 and TRBJ2-3, with 8 bases that match TRBD1. The V and J ends lost 8 bases and 2 bases, in that order; junction bases with no gene match: 6. Germline V gene sequence: CDR1 MNHNS, CDR2 SASEGT. The CDR3 is 14 amino acids.

The chain links TRBV2 to TRBJ2-6, with 10 bases aligning to TRBD1. After removal of 6 bases from V and 0 bases from J, the junction contained 5 bases not matched to a gene. This CDR3 spans 17 amino acids. CDR1 is SNHLY and CDR2 is FYNNEI in the germline V gene. CDR3 sequence reads: CASSRDRGDSGANVLTF. The CDR3 DNA reads as TGTGCCAGCAGCCGGGACAGGGGCGACTCTGGGGCCAACGTCCTGACTTTC.

This clonotype was seen repeatedly, ten times or more. The V call is TRBV5-1, the J call TRBJ1-1; D remains ambiguous. The CDR3 covers 14 residues. The germline gives CDR1 SGHRS, CDR2 YFSETQ. The germline V and J ends were trimmed by 0 bases and 6 bases, with 12 bases remaining between them. Here the CDR3 reads CASSLGAQDAEAFF. The CDR3 DNA reads as TGCGCCAGCAGCTTGGGGGCTCAGGACGCTGAAGCTTTCTTT.

The V call is TRBV18, the J call TRBJ2-3; 7 bases match TRBD2. CDR3 length equals 18 residues. Germline lookup yields CDR1 KGHSH and CDR2 LQKENI. V was clipped by 3 bases and J by 0 bases; unmatched bases: 12. For the CDR3, the DNA is TGTGCCAGCTCACCGCCCGGGACTACCCGAACTAGCACAGATACGCAGTATTTT. Translating it yields CASSPPGTTRTSTDTQYF.

Ten or more counts support this clonotype. This chain connects TRBV20-1 to TRBJ2-1; D uncertain. CDR1 and CDR2 from the germline V gene are DFQATT and SNEGSKA (reference sequence). The germline V and J ends were trimmed by 2 bases and 4 bases, with 6 bases remaining between them. This CDR3 comprises 12 residues. The CDR3, as DNA: TGCAGTGCTAGACCCGTATACAATGAGCAGTTCTTC. This encodes CSARPVYNEQFF.